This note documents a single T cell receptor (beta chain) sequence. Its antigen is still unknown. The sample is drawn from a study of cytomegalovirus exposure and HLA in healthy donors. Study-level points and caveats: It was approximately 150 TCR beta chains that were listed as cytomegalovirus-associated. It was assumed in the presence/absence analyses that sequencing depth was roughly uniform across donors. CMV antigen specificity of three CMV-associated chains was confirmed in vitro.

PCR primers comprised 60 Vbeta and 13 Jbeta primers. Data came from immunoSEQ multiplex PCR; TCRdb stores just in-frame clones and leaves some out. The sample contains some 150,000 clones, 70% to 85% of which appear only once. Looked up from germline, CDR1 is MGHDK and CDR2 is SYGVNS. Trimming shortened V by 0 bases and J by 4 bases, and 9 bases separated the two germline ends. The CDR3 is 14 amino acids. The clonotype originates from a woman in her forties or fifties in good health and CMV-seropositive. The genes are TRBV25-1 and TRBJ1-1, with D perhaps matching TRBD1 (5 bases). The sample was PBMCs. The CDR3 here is CASSEYRASTEAFF. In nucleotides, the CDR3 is TGTGCCAGCAGTGAATACAGGGCGAGCACTGAAGCTTTCTTT.